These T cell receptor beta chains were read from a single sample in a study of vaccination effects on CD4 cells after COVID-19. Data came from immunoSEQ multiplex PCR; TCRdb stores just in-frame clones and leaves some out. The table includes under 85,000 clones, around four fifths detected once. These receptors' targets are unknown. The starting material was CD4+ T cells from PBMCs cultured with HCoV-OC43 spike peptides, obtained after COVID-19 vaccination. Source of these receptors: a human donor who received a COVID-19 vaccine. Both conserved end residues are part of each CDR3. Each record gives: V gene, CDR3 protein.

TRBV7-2,CASSLGQGHQPQHF
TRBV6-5,CASSQGQGGYGYTF
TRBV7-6,CASSLGLADRTDTQYF
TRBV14,CASSQDRGAPGANVLTF
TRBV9,CASSTSNHGGLAGELFF
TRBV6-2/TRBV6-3,CASSYPRTGVNTEAFF
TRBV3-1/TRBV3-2,CASTTAGEQFF
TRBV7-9,CASMARAHQETQYF
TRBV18,CASSPWSDLRTGELFF
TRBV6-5,CASSRGANEKLFF
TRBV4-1,CASSLEPHNTDTQYF
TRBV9,CASSEGGSNQPQHF
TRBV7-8,CASSRDRVGTSGANVLTF
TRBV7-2,CASSLVRRGDRDTQYF
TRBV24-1,CATSDSRTSADTQYF
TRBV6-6,CASTFGNTIYF
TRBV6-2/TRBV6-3,CASRYREVKDTQYF
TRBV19,CASSWAVNQPQHF
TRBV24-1,CATSDPIRLAGADTQYF
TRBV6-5,CASSRTGSTDTQYF
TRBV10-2,CASTWDSGNTIYF
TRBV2,CASSENRAGELFF
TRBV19,CASSIIGLGNTEAFF
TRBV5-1,CASSLGQGSEKLFF
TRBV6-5,CASSNLQGNTEAFF
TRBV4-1,CASSQDLGALINEKLFF
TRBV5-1,CASSLDQDRGYTF
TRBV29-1,CSVALDRGQPQHF
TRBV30,CAWSVQGRGTEAFF
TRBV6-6,CATTRGGGETQYF
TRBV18,CASSPRQGGTDTQYF
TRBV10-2,CASSEPRSGLAKNIQYF
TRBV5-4,CASSLRVGAASSGNTIYF
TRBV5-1,CASSLEGGNEKLFF
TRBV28,CASRSGGGNQPQHF
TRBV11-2,CASSLDRPQNTGELFF
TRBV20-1,CSASDPLGREGLETQYF
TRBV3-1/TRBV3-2,CASSRGEDRGSTEAFF
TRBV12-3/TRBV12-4,CASSWGYGYTF
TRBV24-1,CASAKTGEASETQYF
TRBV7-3,CASSLWGGGALDEQFF
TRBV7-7,CASSLQTGAQETQYF
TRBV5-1,CASRQTGAVNYGYTF
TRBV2,CASSWRSAYSNQPQHF
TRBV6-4,CASTPFPDPNNEQFF
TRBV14,CASSQDLWTNSPLHF
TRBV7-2,CASSPRTAPQYF
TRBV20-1,CSASSGATHQPQHF
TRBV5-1,CASSVGGGLAKNIQYF
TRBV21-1,CASRMTGGVQPQHF